This T cell receptor (beta chain) is drawn from a study of identical twins. This CDR3 has 13 amino acids. Germline CDR1 SEHNR, CDR2 FQNEAQ (reference sequence). The ends were cut back, 0 bases at V and 3 bases at J, with 3 bases in the middle. Overall study findings and caveats: Partial confounding of zero-insertion analyses by invariant MAIT and iNKT cells was possible. Weaker excess twin sharing was seen among beta out-of-frame sequences. Among out-of-frame alpha sequences shared by twins, low generation probability occurred in excess.

This clonotype was counted many times. Its antigen remains unidentified. A universal primer site was created by template switching, with the cDNA bearing unique molecular identifiers. Each CDR3 protein gets one entry after TCRdb re-called the 5' RACE reads with MiXCR. This sample carries about 220,000 distinct CDR3 sequences, around 6.8% of them seen once, and the ten largest clones take 1.9%. The data were also submitted as part of a second study, on yellow fever vaccine responses in identical twins.

The chain carries TRBV7-9 and TRBJ1-3; D is ambiguous. Sequenced input: memory (CD45RO+) T cells sorted from blood. The sequence was collected from a young woman in good health. In DNA form, the CDR3 reads TGTGCCAGCAGCTTAGCCGGTGGAAACACCATATATTTT. The encoded protein is CASSLAGGNTIYF.